The T cell receptor (beta chain) under discussion was sequenced for a study of blood T cell repertoires in COVID-19 (dated by TCRdb to the early 2020s). Background on the whole study: Samples covering the acute and convalescent phases of COVID-19 were provided by collaborators in the United States, Italy and Spain. Subjects who had been exposed to COVID-19, were actively infected with it, or had recovered from it provided the deeply sampled blood TCRbeta repertoires that made up the dataset. Samples came from the ongoing ImmuneRACE study (first 160 participants) plus 1,254 subjects from 6 global collaborators. Where available, HLA class I and class II types were obtained from metadata supplied by the sample provider rather than from assay-based typing. Sample metadata almost always included a de-identified subject ID, COVID-19 status, age in years and sex. The material from the prospective study consisted of cDNA or gDNA derived from T cells, B-cell-depleted T cells, or PBMCs. The repertoires were released in a freely available public database meant as a resource for research on the immune response to SARS-CoV-2.

This clone appeared once. Its antigen has not been determined. Within one base of it there is no much larger clone, and no base qualities were kept. Enrolling through a virtual design, the prospective study's participants ranged in age from roughly 18 to 100 years and lived across some 23 United States geographic areas. To assign participants to cohorts, the prospective study relied on clinical history that participants themselves reported in a screening survey and a study questionnaire. ImmuneRACE Cohort 3 recovered participants were defined by two consecutive negative NP/OP PCR tests, healthcare professional clearance, or symptom resolution. Each participant in the prospective study had whole blood, serum and a nasopharyngeal or oropharyngeal swab collected by mobile phlebotomists. Additional blood draws and questionnaires over an approximately 2-month period could optionally be provided by prospective study participants. Prospective study blood samples were shipped either frozen or at room temperature before DNA extraction.

TCRbeta CDR3 regions were amplified from genomic DNA by means of the immunoSEQ Assay, a bias-controlled multiplex PCR. The original pipeline was this. Nucleated cell counts per sample were estimated from amplification of reference gene primers within the assay. To quantify the absolute abundance of each unique TCRbeta CDR3 rearrangement, sequence reads were collapsed and filtered. Productive Simpson clonality was computed per sample as the square root of Simpson's diversity index over productive rearrangements. As stored in TCRdb, this immuneACCESS dataset retains in-frame rearrangements with V and J assigned. A fraction of the clones does not appear; measured against another copy, unresolved V genes explain less than half of the discrepancy, and the remainder lacks a known reason. V, J and clone size are those of that table, while D and trimming were read from the DNA. The sample data list 250,000 to 350,000 clones, and 80% to 95% of these were observed just once. The ten largest clonotypes hold more than 0.95% of the sample.

Broad study findings and their caveats: Clinical and demographic metadata were provided uncurated, with the amount varying by source and participant.

This clonotype was obtained from a woman in her twenties or thirties who had recovered from COVID-19. The sequenced material came from PBMCs or T cells enriched from blood (not recorded which).

The encoded CDR3 is CASSQDSWQNFYNSPLHF. The DNA sequence follows: TGCGCCAGCAGCCAAGACTCGTGGCAGAATTTCTATAATTCACCCCTCCACTTT. The rearrangement joined TRBV4-3 to TRBJ1-6; too little of a D gene remains to name it. There are 18 amino acids in the CDR3, from cysteine to phenylalanine inclusive. Only CDR3 DNA remains: 54 bases, in frame from the first base. The germline V gene yields LGHNA for CDR1 and YSLEER for CDR2. V and J lose 0 bases and 3 bases, and a span of 15 bases separates them.